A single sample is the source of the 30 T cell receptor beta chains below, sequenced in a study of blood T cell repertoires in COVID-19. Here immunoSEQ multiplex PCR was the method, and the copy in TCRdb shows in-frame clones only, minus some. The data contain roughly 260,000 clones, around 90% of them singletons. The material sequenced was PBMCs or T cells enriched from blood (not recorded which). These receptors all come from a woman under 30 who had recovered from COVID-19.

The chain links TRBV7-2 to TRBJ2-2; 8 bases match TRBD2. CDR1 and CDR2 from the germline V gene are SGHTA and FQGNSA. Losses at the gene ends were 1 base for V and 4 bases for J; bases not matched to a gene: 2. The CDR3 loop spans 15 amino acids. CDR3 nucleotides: TGTGCCAGCAGCTTAGGGCTAGCGGGCACCGGGGAGCTGTTTTTT. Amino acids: CASSLGLAGTGELFF.

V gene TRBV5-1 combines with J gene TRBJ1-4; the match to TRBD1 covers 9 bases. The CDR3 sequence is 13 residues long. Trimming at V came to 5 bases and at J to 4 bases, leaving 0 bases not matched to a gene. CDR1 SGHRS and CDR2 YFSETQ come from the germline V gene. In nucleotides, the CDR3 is TGCGCCAGCAGGACAGGGGGTAATGAAAAACTGTTTTTT. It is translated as CASRTGGNEKLFF. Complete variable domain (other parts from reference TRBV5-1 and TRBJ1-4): KAGVTQTPRYLIKTRGQQVTLSCSPISGHRSVSWYQQTPGQGLQFLFEYFSETQRNKGNFPGRFSGRQFSNSRSEMNVSTLELGDSALYLCASRTGGNEKLFFGSGTQLSVL.

CDR3 coding DNA: TGTGCCAGCTCACGAGGACTAGCGGGAGGCTGGGACTACGAGCAGTACTTC. This encodes CASSRGLAGGWDYEQYF. The V and J genes are TRBV18 and TRBJ2-7, with 14 bases aligning to TRBD2. Trimming removed 4 bases from V and 3 bases from J; junction bases left unmatched: 8. There are 17 residues in the CDR3. Germline V gives CDR1 KGHSH, CDR2 LQKENI.

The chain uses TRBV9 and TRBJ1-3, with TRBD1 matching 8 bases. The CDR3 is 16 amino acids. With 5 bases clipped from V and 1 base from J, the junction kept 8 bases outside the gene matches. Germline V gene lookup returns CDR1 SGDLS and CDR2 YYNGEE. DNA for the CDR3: TGTGCCAGCAGTCCGACAGGGGTCCCATCTGGAAACACCATATATTTT. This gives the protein CASSPTGVPSGNTIYF.

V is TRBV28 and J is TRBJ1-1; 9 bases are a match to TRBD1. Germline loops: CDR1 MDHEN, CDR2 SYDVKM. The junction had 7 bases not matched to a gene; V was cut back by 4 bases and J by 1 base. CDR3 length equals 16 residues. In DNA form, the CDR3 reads TGTGCCAGCAGTTCAGGACAGGGGTGGGAGAACACTGAAGCTTTCTTT. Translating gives CASSSGQGWENTEAFF.

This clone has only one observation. The DNA of the CDR3 is TGTGCCATCAGGACAGGTTCTCACTACACCTTC. It yields the protein CAIRTGSHYTF. The rearrangement uses TRBV10-3 and TRBJ1-2, with D possibly matching TRBD1 (6 bases). The CDR3 has 11 amino acids. The V end was cut by 6 bases, the J end by 10 bases, with 12 bases between. Germline loops: CDR1 ENHRY, CDR2 SYGVKD.

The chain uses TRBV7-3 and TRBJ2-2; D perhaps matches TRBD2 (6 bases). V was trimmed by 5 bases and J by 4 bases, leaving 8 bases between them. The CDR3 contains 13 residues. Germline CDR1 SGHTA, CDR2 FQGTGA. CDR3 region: CASSLASTGELFF. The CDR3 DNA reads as TGTGCCAGCAGCCTAGCGAGCACCGGGGAGCTGTTTTTT.

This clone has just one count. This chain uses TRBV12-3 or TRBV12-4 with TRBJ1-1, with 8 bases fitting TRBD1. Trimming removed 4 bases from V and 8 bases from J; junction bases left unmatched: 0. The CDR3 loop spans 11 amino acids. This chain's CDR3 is CASSWTGEAFF. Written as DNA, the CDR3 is TGTGCCAGCAGTTGGACAGGGGAAGCTTTCTTT.

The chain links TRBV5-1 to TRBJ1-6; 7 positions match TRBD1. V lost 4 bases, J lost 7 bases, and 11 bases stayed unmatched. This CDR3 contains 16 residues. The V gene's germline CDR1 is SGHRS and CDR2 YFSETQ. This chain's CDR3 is CASSRRTGPLNSPLHF. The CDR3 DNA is TGCGCCAGCAGCCGGCGGACAGGCCCTTTGAATTCACCCCTCCACTTT.

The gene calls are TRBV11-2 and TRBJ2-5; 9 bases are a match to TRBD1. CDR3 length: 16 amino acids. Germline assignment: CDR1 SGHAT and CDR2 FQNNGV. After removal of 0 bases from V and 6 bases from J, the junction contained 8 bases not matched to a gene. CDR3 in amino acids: CASSLDLNRGRKTQYF. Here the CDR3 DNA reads TGTGCCAGCAGCTTAGATCTTAACAGGGGGCGTAAGACCCAGTACTTC.

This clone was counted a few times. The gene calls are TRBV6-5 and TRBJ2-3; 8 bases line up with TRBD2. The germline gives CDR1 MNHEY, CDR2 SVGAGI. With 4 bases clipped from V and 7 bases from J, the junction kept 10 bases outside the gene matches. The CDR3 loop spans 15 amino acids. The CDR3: CASSSGSGIGYTQYF. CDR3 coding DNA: TGTGCCAGCAGTTCGGGTAGCGGGATAGGATATACGCAGTATTTT.

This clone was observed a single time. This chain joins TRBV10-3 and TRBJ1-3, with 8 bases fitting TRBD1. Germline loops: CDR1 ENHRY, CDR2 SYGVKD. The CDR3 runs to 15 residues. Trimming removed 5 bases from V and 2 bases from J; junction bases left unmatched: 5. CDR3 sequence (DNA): TGTGCCATCAGTTCCACAGGGGGGCCTGGAAACACCATATATTTT. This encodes CAISSTGGPGNTIYF.

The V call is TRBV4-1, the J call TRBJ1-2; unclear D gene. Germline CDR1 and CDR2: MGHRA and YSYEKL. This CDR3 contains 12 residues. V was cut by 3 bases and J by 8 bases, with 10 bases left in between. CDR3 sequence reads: CASSHRGLGYTF. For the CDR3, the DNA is TGCGCCAGCAGCCATCGCGGACTGGGCTACACCTTC.

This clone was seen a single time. For the CDR3, the DNA is TGTGCCAGCAGCCGAAAACAGGGTGCAAATTCACCCCTCCACTTT. Amino acids: CASSRKQGANSPLHF. This chain links TRBV5-5 with TRBJ1-6; weak D call: TRBD1 (6 bases). Germline V gene lookup returns CDR1 SGHKS and CDR2 YYEKEE (reference sequence). Trimming cost V 4 bases and J 7 bases, with 15 bases left between them. CDR3 length equals 15 residues.

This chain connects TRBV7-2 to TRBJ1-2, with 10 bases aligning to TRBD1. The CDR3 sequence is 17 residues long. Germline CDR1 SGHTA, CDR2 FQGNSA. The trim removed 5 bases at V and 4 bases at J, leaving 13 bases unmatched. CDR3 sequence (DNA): TGTGCCAGCAGCCCCAGACAGGGGGCTGGTCGAGTCTATGGCTACACCTTC. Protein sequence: CASSPRQGAGRVYGYTF.

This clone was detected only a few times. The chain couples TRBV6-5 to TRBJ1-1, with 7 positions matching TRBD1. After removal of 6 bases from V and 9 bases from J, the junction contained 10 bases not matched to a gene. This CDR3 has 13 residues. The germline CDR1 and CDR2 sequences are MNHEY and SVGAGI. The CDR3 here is CASSDTTGAKAFF. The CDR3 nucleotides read TGTGCCAGCAGCGATACTACAGGGGCCAAAGCTTTCTTT.

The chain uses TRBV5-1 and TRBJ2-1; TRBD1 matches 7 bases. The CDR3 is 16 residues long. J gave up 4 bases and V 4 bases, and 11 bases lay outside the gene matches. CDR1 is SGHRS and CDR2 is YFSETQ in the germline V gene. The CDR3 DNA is TGCGCCAGCAGCCCCGGGACAGACGTGTCGTACAATGAGCAGTTCTTC. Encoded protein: CASSPGTDVSYNEQFF.

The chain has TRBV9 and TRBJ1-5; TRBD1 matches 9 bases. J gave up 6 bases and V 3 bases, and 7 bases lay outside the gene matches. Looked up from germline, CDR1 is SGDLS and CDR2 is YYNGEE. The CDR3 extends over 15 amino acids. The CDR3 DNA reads TGTGCCAGCAGCGAGTCGGGACAGGGTCGTCAGCCCCAGCATTTT. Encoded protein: CASSESGQGRQPQHF.

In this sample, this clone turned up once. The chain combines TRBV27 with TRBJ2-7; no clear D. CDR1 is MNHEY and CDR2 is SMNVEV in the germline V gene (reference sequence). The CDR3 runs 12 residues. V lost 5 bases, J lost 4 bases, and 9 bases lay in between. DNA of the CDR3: TGTGCCAGCAGTGCGTACGGGTACGAGCAGTACTTC. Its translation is CASSAYGYEQYF.

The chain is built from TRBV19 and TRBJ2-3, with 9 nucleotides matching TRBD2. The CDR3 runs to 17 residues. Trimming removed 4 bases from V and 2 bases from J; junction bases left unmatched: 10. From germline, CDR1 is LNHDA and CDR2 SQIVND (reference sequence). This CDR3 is CASSTGGGTSFTDTQYF. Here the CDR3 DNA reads TGTGCCAGTAGTACGGGTGGTGGGACTAGCTTCACAGATACGCAGTATTTT.

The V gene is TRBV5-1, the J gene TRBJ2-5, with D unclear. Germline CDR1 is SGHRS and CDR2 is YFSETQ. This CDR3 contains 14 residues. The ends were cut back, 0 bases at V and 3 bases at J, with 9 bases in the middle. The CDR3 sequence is CASSLGRQKETQYF. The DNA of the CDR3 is TGCGCCAGCAGCTTGGGGCGGCAGAAAGAGACCCAGTACTTC.

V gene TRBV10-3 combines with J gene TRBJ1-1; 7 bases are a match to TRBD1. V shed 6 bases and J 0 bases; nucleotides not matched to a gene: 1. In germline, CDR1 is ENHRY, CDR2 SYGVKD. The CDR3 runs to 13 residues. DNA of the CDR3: TGTGCCATCAGAACAGGGGTGAACACTGAAGCTTTCTTT. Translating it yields CAIRTGVNTEAFF.

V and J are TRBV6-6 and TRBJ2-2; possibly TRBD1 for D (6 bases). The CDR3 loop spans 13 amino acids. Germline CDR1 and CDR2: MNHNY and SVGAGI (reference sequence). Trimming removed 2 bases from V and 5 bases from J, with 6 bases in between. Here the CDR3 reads CASSYRGTGELFF. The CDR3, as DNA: TGTGCCAGCAGTTACAGGGGGACCGGGGAGCTGTTTTTT.

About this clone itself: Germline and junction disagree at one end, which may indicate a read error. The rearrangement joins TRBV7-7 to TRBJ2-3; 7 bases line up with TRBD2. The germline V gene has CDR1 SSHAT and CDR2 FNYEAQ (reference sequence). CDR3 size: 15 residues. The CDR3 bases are TGTGCTAGCAGCTTATACGGGAGGCCACTCGATACGCAGTATTTT. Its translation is CASSLYGRPLDTQYF.

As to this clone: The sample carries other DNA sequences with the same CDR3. The CDR3, as DNA: TGCGCCAGCAGCTTGGCGCTAGCGGGAGTCAATGAGCAGTTCTTC. As protein: CASSLALAGVNEQFF. J is TRBJ2-1 and V is TRBV5-1, with 10 nucleotides matching TRBD2. Germline V gives CDR1 SGHRS, CDR2 YFSETQ. The CDR3 runs 15 residues. After removal of 0 bases from V and 6 bases from J, the junction contained 3 bases not matched to a gene.

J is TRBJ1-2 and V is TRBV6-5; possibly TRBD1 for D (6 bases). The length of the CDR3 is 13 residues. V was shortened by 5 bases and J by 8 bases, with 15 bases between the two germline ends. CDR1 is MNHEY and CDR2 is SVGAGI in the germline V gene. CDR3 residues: CASSPAGARGYTF. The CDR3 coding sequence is TGTGCCAGCAGTCCCGCGGGGGCGCGAGGCTACACCTTC.

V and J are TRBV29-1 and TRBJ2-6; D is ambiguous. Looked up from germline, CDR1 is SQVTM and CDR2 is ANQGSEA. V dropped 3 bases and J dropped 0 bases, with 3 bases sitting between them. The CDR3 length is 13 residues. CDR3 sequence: CSVERSGANVLTF. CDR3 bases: TGCAGCGTTGAGCGCTCTGGGGCCAACGTCCTGACTTTC.

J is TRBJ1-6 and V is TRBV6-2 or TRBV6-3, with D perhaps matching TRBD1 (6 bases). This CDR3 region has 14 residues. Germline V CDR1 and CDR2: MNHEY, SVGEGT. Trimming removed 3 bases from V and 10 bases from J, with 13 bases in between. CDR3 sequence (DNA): TGTGCCAGCAGTTATAAGGGGGTAGGGTCACCCCTCCACTTT. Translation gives CASSYKGVGSPLHF.

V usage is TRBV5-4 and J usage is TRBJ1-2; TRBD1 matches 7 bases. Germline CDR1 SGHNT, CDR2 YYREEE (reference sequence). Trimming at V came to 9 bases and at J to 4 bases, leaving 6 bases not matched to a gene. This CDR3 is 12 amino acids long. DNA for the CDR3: TGTGCCACCAAACAGGGGACCTATGGCTACACCTTC. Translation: CATKQGTYGYTF.

The CDR3 loop reads CASSELQSVPEAFF. For the CDR3, the DNA is TGTGCCAGCAGTGAATTGCAGAGCGTGCCTGAAGCTTTCTTT. The gene calls are TRBV2 and TRBJ1-1; D not certain. The CDR3 has 14 amino acids. Trimming pared 2 bases from V and 6 bases from J, leaving 13 bases between. Germline values: CDR1 SNHLY, CDR2 FYNNEI.